This TCR beta chain derives from a study of Graves' ophthalmopathy and Graves' hyperthyroidism. Study-wide results and caveats: The blood repertoire also included most expanded thyroid clonotypes above 0.001 frequency.

CDR3 length: 13 residues. CDR1 and CDR2 from the germline V gene are ENHRY and SYGVKD. Beta-chain TCR CDR3 regions were amplified from RNA transcripts. Amplification began with first-round RT-PCR using HTBI primers, then second-round multiplex PCR was performed. One entry per CDR3 protein results from TCRdb running MiXCR on the multiplex PCR reads. In the table there are about 740,000 distinct CDR3 sequences, approximately 40% of which are singletons. This clonotype was found many times. The antigen is unknown. One end of the junction fails to match germline, which may point to a read error. Sequenced input: peripheral blood. The receptor's source is an adult man with Graves' ophthalmopathy. This chain connects TRBV10-3 to TRBJ1-5; D gene ambiguous. The CDR3 sequence is CASSVHSNQPQHF. The CDR3 region has the DNA TGTGCCAGCAGTGTTCATAGCAATCAGCCCCAGCATTTT.